Shown below are 30 T cell receptor beta chains from a single sample sequenced in a study of T cells in Graves' hyperthyroidism and ophthalmopathy (dated by TCRdb to 2018 to 2020). The protocol used for the library was multiplex PCR. The sequencing machine was an Illumina HiSeq 2000. Amplification of TCR beta CDR3 regions was carried out from RNA transcripts. For the first round of RT-PCR on the TCR CDR3, the HTBI primer set was used together with the Qiagen OneStep RT-PCR kit. TCRdb took the public reads, trimmed them with fastp at Q25, ran MiXCR for clone calling and kept in-frame beta chains. A single entry per CDR3 protein holds the most common genes and DNA from its merged rows. The sample table records 350,000 or so distinct CDR3 sequences; around 20% of these occur just once. Jointly, the top ten make up around half of the sample. The material sequenced was blood. These receptor sequences come from a woman in her forties or fifties with Graves' hyperthyroidism.

This clonotype came up many times. This chain joins TRBV12-3 or TRBV12-4 and TRBJ2-2; 12 bases are shared with TRBD1. The trim removed 2 bases at V and 1 base at J, leaving 5 bases unmatched. The CDR3 totals 18 residues. This CDR3 reads CASSLRDRGPKNTGELFF. The CDR3 nucleotides are TGTGCCAGCAGTTTACGGGACAGGGGGCCTAAGAACACCGGGGAGCTGTTTTTT.

In this sample, this clonotype turned up many times. Written as DNA, the CDR3 is TGTGCCAGCAAAAAAGCTAGGGGCGCCTCCTACAATGAGCAGTTCTTC. Protein product: CASKKARGASYNEQFF. The rearrangement links TRBV12-3 or TRBV12-4 to TRBJ2-1; a weak D match, TRBD1 (5 bases). The V end lost 7 bases, the J end lost 0 bases, and 16 bases lay between the germline ends. The CDR3 runs 16 residues.

At least ten counts were recorded for this clonotype. This chain joins TRBV30 and TRBJ2-5; TRBD1 is a possible D gene (7 bases). The germline gives CDR1 GTSNPN, CDR2 SVGIG (reference sequence). Trimming removed 2 bases from V and 4 bases from J, with 17 bases in between. The CDR3 sequence is 15 residues long. This chain's CDR3 is CAWSHGQGGSETQYF. CDR3 DNA: TGTGCCTGGAGTCATGGCCAGGGGGGATCAGAGACCCAGTACTTC.

This clonotype was seen more than once but under ten times. The chain joins TRBV28 to TRBJ2-1, with 8 bases lining up with TRBD2. V shed 7 bases and J 2 bases; nucleotides not matched to a gene: 4. CDR1 and CDR2 (germline): MDHEN, SYDVKM. The CDR3 is made up of 14 amino acids. CDR3 sequence (DNA): TGTGCCAGCATCTCAGCGGGGGCCTACAATGAGCAGTTCTTC. Encoded protein: CASISAGAYNEQFF.

The chain combines TRBV5-1 with TRBJ2-2, with TRBD1 matching over 8 bases. CDR3 size: 20 residues. CDR1 and CDR2 from the germline V gene are SGHRS and YFSETQ. With V trimmed by 4 bases and J by 2 bases, 19 bases remained unmatched. The CDR3 loop is CASSRILGTGLPLNTGELFF. CDR3 in DNA: TGCGCCAGCAGCCGCATCCTCGGGACAGGACTCCCTCTTAACACCGGGGAGCTGTTTTTT.

This clonotype appeared a few times. The V gene is TRBV6-2 or TRBV6-3, the J gene TRBJ1-2, with a possible D match to TRBD1 (5 bases). The CDR3 consists of 12 residues. The ends were cut back, 7 bases at V and 5 bases at J, with 11 bases in the middle. Germline values: CDR1 MNHEY, CDR2 SVGEGT. CDR3 protein: CASNDGGYGYTF. CDR3 bases: TGTGCCAGCAACGACGGGGGTTATGGCTACACCTTC.

The chain has TRBV27 and TRBJ2-1, with 7 bases aligning to TRBD1. Germline V gene lookup returns CDR1 MNHEY and CDR2 SMNVEV (reference sequence). The V gene end was trimmed by 2 bases and the J gene end by 6 bases; junction bases not matched to a gene: 13. There are 17 residues in the CDR3. CDR3 region: CASSLGPGQAKVNEQFF. The CDR3 DNA follows: TGTGCCAGCAGTTTAGGCCCCGGACAGGCTAAGGTCAATGAGCAGTTCTTC.

This clonotype showed up just a few times. The chain employs TRBV6-1 and TRBJ1-5; no clear D gene. Trimming cost V 6 bases and J 4 bases, with 4 bases left between them. Germline V gene lookup returns CDR1 MNHNS and CDR2 SASEGT. The CDR3 length is 11 residues. The chain's CDR3 is CASRGNQPQHF. As DNA, the CDR3 is TGTGCCAGCAGGGGAAATCAGCCCCAGCATTTT.

This clonotype turned up a few times. The rearrangement joins TRBV27 to TRBJ1-4; D unclear. Between the trimmed V and J ends, which lost 6 bases and 0 bases, there was a span of 5 bases. The germline gives CDR1 MNHEY, CDR2 SMNVEV (reference sequence). CDR3 length equals 13 residues. The CDR3 sequence is CASRETTNEKLFF. The CDR3 DNA sequence: TGTGCCAGCAGGGAGACAACTAATGAAAAACTGTTTTTT.

This clonotype was detected a few times. The chain has TRBV10-3 and TRBJ1-2, with 8 bases matching TRBD1. The germline gives CDR1 ENHRY, CDR2 SYGVKD. The trim removed 8 bases at V and 8 bases at J, leaving 10 bases unmatched. This CDR3 has 13 amino acids. This chain's CDR3 is CAIRSTGEEGYTF. The DNA for the CDR3 is TGTGCCATCCGATCGACAGGGGAGGAGGGCTACACCTTC.

This clonotype has ten or more counts. The chain links TRBV20-1 to TRBJ2-7; D call uncertain. Per the germline V gene, CDR1 is DFQATT and CDR2 is SNEGSKA (reference sequence). The V end lost 0 bases, the J end lost 3 bases, and 12 bases lay between the germline ends. The CDR3 has 14 residues. The CDR3 loop is CSARDLGQNYEQYF. DNA of the CDR3: TGCAGTGCTAGAGATCTCGGGCAGAACTACGAGCAGTACTTC.

This clonotype appeared a few times. J is TRBJ2-1 and V is TRBV27; 10 bases line up with TRBD1. V lost 1 base and J lost 0; bases outside the gene matches: 12. Germline lookup yields CDR1 MNHEY and CDR2 SMNVEV (reference sequence). The CDR3 loop spans 20 amino acids. CDR3 in amino acids: CASSLLAMTGGLLSYNEQFF. The CDR3, as DNA: TGTGCCAGCAGTTTATTGGCAATGACAGGGGGCTTACTCTCCTACAATGAGCAGTTCTTC.

A few counts support this clonotype. One junction end does not reproduce the germline sequence, and a read error may be involved. V and J are TRBV6-1 and TRBJ1-1, with TRBD1 matching 10 bases. The germline CDR1 and CDR2 sequences are MNHNS and SASEGT. The CDR3 sequence is 17 residues long. In DNA, the CDR3 is TGTGCCAGCAGTGAAACCCCCTTGACAGGGGGCCGCACTGAAGCTCTCTTT. Translated: CASSETPLTGGRTEALF.

The chain combines TRBV9 with TRBJ2-2; perhaps TRBD1 as D (5 bases). V was cut by 2 bases and J by 5 bases, with 10 bases left in between. This CDR3 has 14 amino acids. Germline assignment: CDR1 SGDLS and CDR2 YYNGEE. The CDR3 reads CASSVRGRTGELFF. CDR3 DNA: TGTGCCAGCAGCGTTAGGGGTCGGACCGGGGAGCTGTTTTTT.

With regard to this clonotype: Being one base from a much bigger clone, this may be a read error. The chain couples TRBV6-1 to TRBJ1-1; tentatively, D is TRBD1 (5 bases). The V gene's germline CDR1 is MNHNS and CDR2 SASEGT. V was shortened by 8 bases and J by 1 base, with 5 bases between the two germline ends. The length of the CDR3 is 11 residues. In DNA form, the CDR3 reads TGTGCCAGCGGGGGGAACACTGAAGCTTTCTTT. Its translation: CASGGNTEAFF.

Many counts were recorded for this clonotype. This chain joins TRBV29-1 and TRBJ1-5; TRBD1 might be the D (6 bases). Germline assignment: CDR1 SQVTM and CDR2 ANQGSEA. V lost 3 bases and J 5 bases, leaving 11 bases between the germline ends. The CDR3 has 13 residues. The chain's CDR3 is CSVELGADQPQHF. The CDR3 DNA sequence: TGCAGCGTTGAGTTGGGGGCAGATCAGCCCCAGCATTTT. Full variable domain (outside the CDR3, taken from reference TRBV29-1 and TRBJ1-5): SAVISQKPSRDICQRGTSLTIQCQVDSQVTMMFWYRQQPGQSLTLIATANQGSEATYESGFVIDKFPISRPNLTFSTLTVSNMSPEDSSIYLCSVELGADQPQHFGDGTRLSIL.

J is TRBJ2-7 and V is TRBV6-2 or TRBV6-3; 10 nucleotides line up with TRBD2. The CDR3 length is 13 residues. The ends lost 7 bases at V and 6 bases at J; junction bases unmatched: 6. The germline gives CDR1 MNHEY, CDR2 SVGEGT. The CDR3 DNA is TGTGCCAGCATACTAGCGGGGCGCCCCGAGCAGTACTTC. Translation: CASILAGRPEQYF.

The sample holds many counts of this clonotype. J is TRBJ2-4 and V is TRBV20-1; 9 bases match TRBD1. The CDR3 extends over 13 amino acids. V shed 2 bases and J 6 bases; nucleotides not matched to a gene: 2. Germline assignment: CDR1 DFQATT and CDR2 SNEGSKA (reference sequence). The CDR3 nucleotides read TGCAGTGCTAGAAAGGACAGGGGAAACATTCAGTACTTC. This encodes CSARKDRGNIQYF.

The sample holds many counts of this clonotype. This chain uses TRBV6-1 with TRBJ1-4; D unresolved. Trimming stripped 6 bases from V and 5 bases from J, with 13 bases between. The CDR3 has 14 amino acids. CDR1 and CDR2 (germline): MNHNS, SASEGT. The CDR3 coding sequence is TGTGCCAGCAGGGTGATCGGAGCAAATGAAAAACTGTTTTTT. Translating it yields CASRVIGANEKLFF.

Details on this clonotype: A much larger clonotype is one base distant, so this may be a read error. This rearrangement joins TRBV13 to TRBJ2-3; D unresolved. Germline CDR1 and CDR2: PRHDT and FYEKMQ (reference sequence). The CDR3 consists of 17 residues. CDR3 coding DNA: TGTGCCAGCATCTTAGAGGCCCTGAGAGGAAGCACAGATACGCAGTATTTT. It codes for CASILEALRGSTDTQYF.

This chain uses TRBV10-2 with TRBJ2-7; D is ambiguous. The CDR3 spans 12 residues. Trimming removed 5 bases from V and 0 bases from J, with 5 bases in between. Looked up from germline, CDR1 is WSHSY and CDR2 is SAAADI. The CDR3 DNA sequence: TGCGCCAGCAGTATCGGCTCCTACGAGCAGTACTTC. Its translation: CASSIGSYEQYF.

This clonotype has a count of ten or more. The CDR3 DNA reads as TGTGCCAGTAGTATAGATGGACAGGCGATCGGGGAGCTGTTTTTT. Its translation is CASSIDGQAIGELFF. The chain employs TRBV19 and TRBJ2-2; TRBD1 matches at 7 bases. V shed 0 bases, J shed 7 bases, and the junction held 5 bases outside the gene matches. This CDR3 comprises 15 residues. Per the germline V gene, CDR1 is LNHDA and CDR2 is SQIVND (reference sequence).

V usage is TRBV9 and J usage is TRBJ2-1, with D perhaps given as TRBD1 or TRBD2 (6 bases each). This CDR3 contains 15 residues. V shed 1 base and J shed 8 bases, with 16 bases lying between them. CDR1 and CDR2 from the germline V gene are SGDLS and YYNGEE. In nucleotides, the CDR3 is TGTGCCAGCAGCGTAAGGGGGGTTAGCTTGGATGAGCAGTTCTTC. It specifies CASSVRGVSLDEQFF.

This chain's CDR3 is CASSFSSNFQGRGRGKNIQYF. CDR3 sequence (DNA): TGTGCCAGCAGCTTTTCCTCAAACTTCCAGGGGAGGGGACGTGGCAAAAACATTCAGTACTTC. The chain carries TRBV5-4 and TRBJ2-4; D possibly corresponds to TRBD2 (7 bases). Trimming cost V 2 bases and J 3 bases, with 30 bases left between them. In germline, CDR1 is SGHNT, CDR2 YYREEE (reference sequence). The CDR3 is made up of 21 amino acids.

This clonotype was observed many times. The V and J genes are TRBV18 and TRBJ2-7; TRBD1 is a possible D gene (5 bases). Looked up from germline, CDR1 is KGHSH and CDR2 is LQKENI. Deletions cut 3 bases from V and 5 bases from J, with 17 bases between. This CDR3 region has 15 residues. The CDR3 bases are TGTGCCAGCTCACCCAATATCAGGGTGAACCACGAGCAGTACTTC. Residues: CASSPNIRVNHEQYF.

The chain joins TRBV7-2 to TRBJ1-1; D might be TRBD1 (5 bases). Germline V gene sequence: CDR1 SGHTA, CDR2 FQGNSA. The CDR3 consists of 12 residues. The CDR3 DNA sequence: TGTGTCGAAAGGGGCGGGGGCACTGAAGCTTTCTTT. Amino acid sequence: CVERGGGTEAFF.

This clonotype was found many times. CDR3 amino acids: CASSQDWAAGTDTQYF. In nucleotides, the CDR3 is TGTGCCAGCAGCCAAGATTGGGCGGCGGGCACAGATACGCAGTATTTT. The chain has TRBV3-1 and TRBJ2-3; unclear D gene. Between the trimmed V and J ends, which lost 0 bases and 1 base, there was a span of 11 bases. The CDR3 spans 16 residues. CDR1 and CDR2 from the germline V gene are LGHDT and YNNKEL (reference sequence).

V usage is TRBV7-6 and J usage is TRBJ2-2, with 8 bases lining up with TRBD2. Per the germline V gene, CDR1 is SGHVS and CDR2 is FNYEAQ. With V trimmed by 5 bases and J by 0 bases, 20 bases remained unmatched. This CDR3 has 21 residues. CDR3 residues: CASSGNFAAGEKPANTGELFF. The CDR3 region has the DNA TGTGCCAGCAGCGGTAATTTCGCAGCGGGGGAAAAACCCGCGAACACCGGGGAGCTGTTTTTT.

This clonotype appeared many times. The V and J genes are TRBV6-6 and TRBJ2-2, with 10 positions matching TRBD2. This CDR3 is built from 23 residues. Germline V gene lookup returns CDR1 MNHNY and CDR2 SVGAGI (reference sequence). The J segment lost 3 bases and the V segment lost 0 bases, leaving 22 bases of the junction unmatched. CDR3 region: CASSYSTRFLGLAAKEDTGELFF. The CDR3 DNA sequence: TGTGCCAGCAGTTACTCGACCAGGTTCCTTGGACTAGCGGCAAAGGAGGACACCGGGGAGCTGTTTTTT.

This clonotype showed up many times. The DNA for the CDR3 is TGTGCCACTCGTAACGGACAGCCGTCCTACGAGCAGTACTTC. Its protein product is CATRNGQPSYEQYF. The rearrangement joins TRBV28 to TRBJ2-7; D is perhaps TRBD1 (6 bases). The CDR3 totals 14 residues. Trimming stripped 10 bases from V and 1 base from J, with 17 bases between. The germline V gene has CDR1 MDHEN and CDR2 SYDVKM.